The clone carrying this T cell receptor beta chain was seen more than once but under ten times. The data stem from a study of blood T cells in healthy people across ages. Each sample provided at least 5 micrograms of extracted total RNA. The V segment lost 5 bases and the J segment 1 base; nucleotides outside the gene matches: 10. The CDR3 runs to 15 residues. Looked up from germline, CDR1 is DFQATT and CDR2 is SNEGSKA (reference sequence). The second PCR ran roughly 7 to 12 cycles with a sample-barcoded 5' primer and J-beta primers. Every sample gave at least 2.5 million paired-end reads containing CDR3. TCRdb called the 5' RACE reads again in MiXCR, with one record for every CDR3 protein. The sample records around 700,000 distinct CDR3 sequences, about 25% being singletons. This sample was shared with a second study, whose subject was T cells of mothers and their children. From that report: Each child gave 2.5 million to 3.5 million TCR beta CDR3 reads (each mother, over 10 million). Related mother-child pairs shared slightly more overlap than unrelated pairs, but the difference was non-significant.

The specimen sequenced was blood. V gene TRBV20-1 combines with J gene TRBJ2-5, with 7 bases that match TRBD2. The source of this sequence is a boy aged 5-17 years in good health. The CDR3 spells CSAPLRLAAQETQYF. In nucleotides, the CDR3 is TGCAGTGCTCCTCTGAGGCTAGCGGCCCAAGAGACCCAGTACTTC.